The rows below give T cell receptor beta chains drawn from one sample of a study of metastatic and nonmetastatic thyroid tumors. Using MiXCR, TCRdb reanalyzed the PCR reads. Of roughly 93,000 clones listed, over 9.5% are singletons. The sequencing input was blood. The origin of the receptors is a female donor with papillary thyroid cancer or a benign thyroid nodule (not recorded which). Some clones in this sample may be carry-over from other donors' samples. The CDR3 runs from the conserved cysteine through the conserved F or W. D genes are given only for firm matches.

d_call j_call v_call cdr3_aa
. TRBJ1-6 TRBV27 CASHLGLSSPLNF
TRBD1 TRBJ2-1 TRBV3-1 CASSQVLGGFYNEQFF
TRBD1 TRBJ1-6 TRBV6-5 CASSYSAAGGGSPLHF
. TRBJ2-4 TRBV7-2 CASSRPAGRAAGIQYF
TRBD1 TRBJ1-1 TRBV20-1 CSARTGGLNTEAFF
TRBD2 TRBJ2-3 TRBV9 CVSSSTNSGGTDTQYF
. TRBJ1-1 TRBV19 CASRKRGRMNTEAFF
TRBD1 TRBJ1-6 TRBV6-1 CASSEPVRGHGSPLHF
. TRBJ1-2 TRBV11-2 CASSQLMATGPYGYTF
. TRBJ2-1 TRBV29-1 CSVGTGPNEQFF
TRBD1 TRBJ2-7 TRBV15 CATSRSGTGKNEQYF
TRBD2 TRBJ2-1 TRBV4-2 CASSQEAWGLENEQFF
. TRBJ1-2 TRBV6-1 CASSELTGGCYTF